Listed below are T cell receptor beta chains from one sample, sequenced in a study of T cell changes during pregnancy in multiple sclerosis. The protocol was immunoSEQ multiplex PCR, while the TCRdb copy is restricted to in-frame clones and leaves out a portion. The table records about 36,000 clones, around 94% of them present only once. Sequencing was performed on PBMCs (not recorded whether the cells were cultured). These receptors all stem from a female donor with multiple sclerosis, enrolled in a pregnancy study. CDR3s include the opening cysteine and the closing phenylalanine or tryptophan. D genes are given only for firm matches. Clone size is not always given. Where it is, it says once, few, many or a class for expanded clones.

d_call,j_call,cdr3_length,clone_size,v_call,cdr3_aa,cdr3_nt
TRBD2,TRBJ2-3,17,NA,TRBV9,CASSPRASSGNTDTQYF,TGTGCCAGCAGCCCAAGGGCGAGTAGCGGGAACACAGATACGCAGTATTTT
NA,TRBJ1-1,12,NA,TRBV28,CASSPDRSEAFF,TGTGCCAGCAGTCCCGACCGCTCTGAAGCTTTCTTT
TRBD1,TRBJ1-4,14,NA,TRBV29-1,CSVGRGTGQEKLFF,TGCAGCGTTGGAAGGGGGACAGGGCAAGAAAAACTGTTTTTT
TRBD2,TRBJ2-1,14,NA,TRBV7-3,CASSLDRTSNEQFF,TGTGCCAGCAGCTTAGATCGGACTAGCAATGAGCAGTTCTTC
NA,TRBJ2-7,16,few,TRBV28,CASSDSKKKPSYEQYF,TGTGCCAGCAGTGACAGCAAGAAAAAACCCTCCTACGAGCAGTACTTC
NA,TRBJ2-7,14,NA,TRBV16,CASSQGSELYEQYF,TGTGCCAGCAGCCAAGGTAGCGAGCTCTACGAGCAGTACTTC
NA,TRBJ1-4,16,NA,TRBV6-5,CASSSSSREAAGKLFF,TGTGCCAGCAGTTCTTCCAGCAGAGAAGCGGCCGGAAAACTGTTTTTT
NA,TRBJ1-1,13,once,TRBV11-1,CASSPDRTTEAFF,TGTGCCAGCAGCCCTGACAGGACCACTGAAGCTTTCTTT
TRBD1,TRBJ2-1,14,once,TRBV10-3,CAISPGQGNNEQFF,TGTGCCATCAGTCCGGGACAGGGAAACAATGAGCAGTTCTTC
NA,TRBJ2-1,13,NA,TRBV19,CASSIVDGTEQFF,TGTGCCAGTAGTATAGTCGACGGGACGGAGCAGTTCTTC
TRBD2,TRBJ2-1,17,NA,TRBV18,CASSLIGTSGGYNEQFF,TGTGCCAGCTCACTAATCGGGACTAGCGGGGGTTACAATGAGCAGTTCTTC
NA,TRBJ2-7,13,NA,TRBV10-3,CAISYTGFYEQYF,TGTGCCATCAGTTATACAGGGTTCTACGAGCAGTACTTC
NA,TRBJ1-1,14,NA,TRBV27,CASSLIGGRTEAFF,TGTGCCAGCAGTTTAATAGGGGGGCGGACTGAAGCTTTCTTT
NA,TRBJ1-2,12,NA,TRBV7-9,CASSPGERGYTF,TGTGCCAGCAGCCCAGGGGAAAGGGGCTACACCTTC
NA,TRBJ2-5,13,NA,TRBV5-1,CASSVRQQETQYF,TGCGCCAGCAGCGTTCGACAGCAAGAGACCCAGTACTTC
NA,TRBJ1-3,16,once,TRBV11-2,CASSLTGGFSGNTIYF,TGTGCCAGCAGCCTTACCGGAGGGTTCTCTGGAAACACCATATATTTT
NA,TRBJ2-7,14,NA,TRBV27,CASRNTRGAYEQYF,TGTGCCAGCAGGAATACCAGGGGGGCCTACGAGCAGTACTTC
NA,TRBJ2-1,15,once,TRBV7-7,CASSLAGTPINEQFF,TGTGCCAGCAGCTTAGCAGGGACACCCATCAATGAGCAGTTCTTC
TRBD2,TRBJ2-3,16,NA,TRBV7-6,CASSLELAGSTDTQYF,TGTGCCAGCAGCTTAGAGCTAGCGGGGAGCACAGATACGCAGTATTTT
TRBD2,TRBJ2-5,15,once,TRBV18,CASSLTSGTAETQYF,TGTGCCAGCTCTCTGACTAGCGGGACGGCGGAGACCCAGTACTTC
NA,TRBJ2-2,16,NA,TRBV6-5,CASSYDGRAVTGELFF,TGTGCCAGCAGTTACGATGGTCGGGCGGTAACCGGGGAGCTGTTTTTT
TRBD1,TRBJ2-7,13,NA,TRBV10-3,CAIRRWDSYEQYF,TGTGCCATCAGGCGTTGGGACAGCTACGAGCAGTACTTC
TRBD1,TRBJ1-1,13,NA,TRBV2,CASSGTGATEAFF,TGTGCCAGCAGCGGGACAGGGGCCACTGAAGCTTTCTTT
TRBD2,TRBJ2-5,15,NA,TRBV28,CASSSGLAGGLTQYF,TGTGCCAGCAGTTCGGGACTAGCGGGAGGGTTGACCCAGTACTTC
NA,TRBJ1-1,16,NA,TRBV15,CATSRGVDRQNTEAFF,TGTGCCACCAGCAGAGGGGTGGACAGACAAAACACTGAAGCTTTCTTT
TRBD2,TRBJ2-2,19,NA,TRBV27,CASSPTLLRGVENTGELFF,TGTGCCAGCAGTCCCACACTCCTACGGGGGGTAGAGAACACCGGGGAGCTGTTTTTT
TRBD2,TRBJ2-2,17,NA,TRBV19,CASSTSGTSFGTGELFF,TGTGCCAGTAGTACATCCGGGACTAGTTTTGGCACTGGGGAGCTGTTTTTT
TRBD1,TRBJ2-7,13,NA,TRBV5-4,CASRRTGTYEQYF,TGTGCCAGCAGAAGGACAGGGACCTACGAGCAGTACTTC
TRBD1,TRBJ1-5,15,NA,TRBV6-6,CASRGTGGGNQPQHF,TGTGCCAGCAGAGGGACAGGGGGCGGCAATCAGCCCCAGCATTTT